The 10 T cell receptor beta chains reported below all come from one sample, sequenced in a study of regulatory T cells in long-lasting Graves disease. According to the study, TCR beta libraries were built with iRepertoire HTBI primers and CDR3-region Arm-PCR. TCRdb analysed the multiplex PCR reads with MiXCR anew, one entry per CDR3 protein. Here the sample spans more than 650,000 distinct CDR3 sequences, approximately 31% being singletons. Indicated time point: persistent/refractory GD, antithyroid drugs over 5 years with positive TRAb. PBMCs were the source of the RNA used for TCR sequencing. Sequencing was performed on peripheral blood mononuclear cells (PBMCs), taken when the disease was refractory, from a patient treated with antithyroid drugs. Receptors originate from a female donor with Graves disease.

This sequence joins TRBV29-1 and TRBJ1-2; no clear D. V lost 5 bases to trimming and J lost 8 bases, with 18 bases between them. The CDR3 is 13 amino acids. Germline CDR1 SQVTM, CDR2 ANQGSEA. The DNA for the CDR3 is TGCAGCGTTCAGGAAGTAGGGTTGCGGGGCTACACCTTC. Residues: CSVQEVGLRGYTF.

The table lists this clonotype with many counts. The chain recombines TRBV13 with TRBJ2-7, with 8 bases lining up with TRBD1. The CDR3 sequence is 13 residues long. V was clipped by 1 base and J by 6 bases; unmatched bases: 2. CDR1 is PRHDT, CDR2 FYEKMQ, per germline (reference sequence). The CDR3 bases are TGTGCCAGCAGCTTAGCAGGGGGCCTCGAGCAGTACTTC. Its protein product is CASSLAGGLEQYF.

J is TRBJ2-5 and V is TRBV20-1, with 14 bases that match TRBD2. CDR1 is DFQATT, CDR2 SNEGSKA, per germline (reference sequence). The trim removed 4 bases at V and 11 bases at J, leaving 15 bases unmatched. CDR3 length equals 16 residues. The CDR3 bases are TGCAGTGCTATCCGAGTCGGCAGGACTAGCGGGAGGAAACAGTACTTC. Translation gives CSAIRVGRTSGRKQYF.

V usage is TRBV3-1 and J usage is TRBJ1-5; D is unclear. The germline V and J ends were trimmed by 0 bases and 9 bases, with 12 bases remaining between them. There are 14 residues in the CDR3. Germline loops: CDR1 LGHDT, CDR2 YNNKEL (reference sequence). CDR3 nucleotide sequence: TGTGCCAGCAGCCAAGACGGCCGAGATGGGCCCCAGCATTTT. It translates to CASSQDGRDGPQHF.

A few counts support this clonotype. The J gene is TRBJ2-2, the V gene TRBV11-2; D uncertain. The germline V gene has CDR1 SGHAT and CDR2 FQNNGV. V dropped 4 bases and J dropped 8 bases, with 11 bases sitting between them. CDR3 length: 13 amino acids. The CDR3 DNA follows: TGTGCCAGCAGCTCGAATTTGATGGGGGAGCTGTTTTTT. Its protein product is CASSSNLMGELFF.

This chain uses TRBV29-1 with TRBJ2-7; a possible D gene is TRBD2 (5 bases). V lost 0 bases, J lost 3 bases, and 15 bases lay in between. There are 15 residues in the CDR3. Germline lookup yields CDR1 SQVTM and CDR2 ANQGSEA. The CDR3 reads CSVEEEDVVGYEQYF. CDR3 sequence (DNA): TGCAGCGTTGAAGAGGAGGACGTAGTGGGCTACGAGCAGTACTTC.

This clonotype was found a few times. The rearrangement links TRBV2 to TRBJ2-2; no clear D gene. Trimming pared 6 bases from V and 2 bases from J, leaving 7 bases between. This CDR3 region has 13 residues. The germline V gene encodes CDR1 SNHLY and CDR2 FYNNEI. CDR3 in amino acids: CASRRQNTGELFF. CDR3 coding DNA: TGTGCCAGCAGGAGGCAAAACACCGGGGAGCTGTTTTTT.

In its sample, this clonotype was seen a few times. This chain joins TRBV29-1 and TRBJ2-3; 7 bases align to TRBD1. Germline CDR1 and CDR2: SQVTM and ANQGSEA. The CDR3 extends over 13 amino acids. V lost 5 bases and J lost 1; bases outside the gene matches: 3. The CDR3 bases are TGCAGCGTTCTAGGGGGCGGCACAGATACGCAGTATTTT. Translated: CSVLGGGTDTQYF.

This sequence joins TRBV10-3 and TRBJ2-2; no definite D call. Germline CDR1 ENHRY, CDR2 SYGVKD. The CDR3 runs 16 residues. Trimming removed 7 bases at V and 0 bases at J, with 15 bases between. CDR3 in amino acids: CAITKHAGTNTGELFF. The CDR3 nucleotides read TGTGCCATCACAAAACACGCAGGAACGAACACCGGGGAGCTGTTTTTT.

The chain couples TRBV18 to TRBJ1-6; D not resolved. This CDR3 spans 13 amino acids. Germline values: CDR1 KGHSH, CDR2 LQKENI. V was cut by 2 bases and J by 8 bases, with 7 bases left in between. CDR3 nucleotide sequence: TGTGCCAGCTCACCAAAGCAGGATTCACCCCTCCACTTT. Its translation is CASSPKQDSPLHF. Full variable domain (outside the CDR3, taken from reference TRBV18 and TRBJ1-6): NAGVMQNPRHLVRRRGQEARLRCSPMKGHSHVYWYRQLPEEGLKFMVYLQKENIIDESGMPKERFSAEFPKEGPSILRIQQVVRGDSAAYFCASSPKQDSPLHFGNGTRLTVT.